The rows below give T cell receptor beta chains drawn from one sample of a study of cytomegalovirus exposure and HLA in healthy donors. Sequencing was performed with immunoSEQ multiplex PCR; in TCRdb, only in-frame clones are kept and a portion is missing. The sample has roughly 120,000 clones, about 10% seen once. Sequences were obtained from PBMCs. These receptors were obtained from a man aged 30 to 45 in good health and CMV-seronegative. The CDR3 runs from the conserved cysteine through the conserved F or W. The D gene is left open where the match is weak. Clone sizes are given selectively: once, few, many, or a class where the clone is expanded.

D: NA
J: TRBJ1-1
size: NA
V: TRBV5-1
CDR3: CASSLGGGNTEAFF
DNA: TGCGCCAGCAGCTTGGGGGGCGGAAACACTGAAGCTTTCTTT

D: NA
J: TRBJ1-4
size: NA
V: TRBV11-2
CDR3: CASSVTRGAGNEKLFF
DNA: TGTGCCAGCAGCGTCACTCGGGGGGCAGGGAATGAAAAACTGTTTTTT

D: TRBD2
J: TRBJ2-1
size: NA
V: TRBV18
CDR3: CASSISRDTSVQFF
DNA: TGTGCCAGCTCCATATCAAGAGACACTAGCGTGCAGTTCTTC

D: TRBD1
J: TRBJ1-4
size: NA
V: TRBV6-5
CDR3: CASSYSSGGRYEKLFF
DNA: TGTGCCAGCAGTTACTCTTCAGGGGGGCGATATGAAAAACTGTTTTTT

D: NA
J: TRBJ1-2
size: few
V: TRBV6-1
CDR3: CASSEDEQFNYGYTF
DNA: TGTGCCAGCAGTGAAGATGAACAGTTTAACTATGGCTACACCTTC

D: NA
J: TRBJ1-4
size: NA
V: TRBV11-3
CDR3: CASTTRPRNEKLFF
DNA: TGTGCCAGCACCACACGGCCGAGGAATGAAAAACTGTTTTTT

D: NA
J: TRBJ1-1
size: NA
V: TRBV11-3
CDR3: CASSLGGGVNTEAFF
DNA: TGTGCCAGCAGCTTAGGCGGGGGGGTGAACACTGAAGCTTTCTTT

D: NA
J: TRBJ2-5
size: few
V: TRBV4-1
CDR3: CASSQWGRETQYF
DNA: TGCGCCAGCAGCCAATGGGGGCGAGAGACCCAGTACTTC

D: TRBD2
J: TRBJ2-6
size: NA
V: TRBV19
CDR3: CASSFVGLAGTSGANVLTF
DNA: TGTGCCAGTAGCTTTGTCGGACTAGCGGGCACCTCTGGGGCCAACGTCCTGACTTTC

D: NA
J: TRBJ2-3
size: few
V: TRBV5-1
CDR3: CASSPGHREDTQYF
DNA: TGCGCCAGCAGCCCGGGACACCGCGAAGATACGCAGTATTTT

D: NA
J: TRBJ1-2
size: NA
V: TRBV7-2
CDR3: CASSRGPFSPYGYTF
DNA: TGTGCCAGCAGCCGCGGGCCGTTCTCACCCTATGGCTACACCTTC

D: TRBD1
J: TRBJ2-1
size: NA
V: TRBV2
CDR3: CASSGQGIPNEQFF
DNA: TGTGCCAGCAGTGGACAGGGGATACCCAATGAGCAGTTCTTC

D: TRBD2
J: TRBJ2-1
size: NA
V: TRBV2
CDR3: CASSEGVASGKTDNEQFF
DNA: TGTGCCAGCAGTGAAGGGGTAGCTAGCGGGAAGACGGACAATGAGCAGTTCTTC

D: TRBD1
J: TRBJ1-1
size: NA
V: TRBV9
CDR3: CASNRGGRGFEAFF
DNA: TGTGCCAGCAACCGAGGTGGCAGGGGGTTTGAAGCTTTCTTT

D: TRBD1
J: TRBJ2-7
size: NA
V: TRBV27
CDR3: CASRHETGTYEQYF
DNA: TGTGCCAGCAGGCATGAGACAGGGACCTACGAGCAGTACTTC

D: NA
J: TRBJ2-5
size: NA
V: TRBV11-2
CDR3: CASSLDLGAPYQETQYF
DNA: TGTGCCAGCAGCTTAGATCTGGGGGCACCGTACCAAGAGACCCAGTACTTC

D: TRBD1
J: TRBJ2-2
size: few
V: TRBV27
CDR3: CASSGQGPNTGELFF
DNA: TGTGCCAGCAGCGGACAGGGGCCGAACACCGGGGAGCTGTTTTTT

D: TRBD1
J: TRBJ1-1
size: NA
V: TRBV15
CDR3: CATSRDLGGQVEAFF
DNA: TGTGCCACCAGCAGAGACCTGGGGGGACAGGTTGAAGCTTTCTTT

D: TRBD1
J: TRBJ1-6
size: few
V: TRBV7-2
CDR3: CASSPGAGGNSPLHF
DNA: TGTGCCAGCAGCCCGGGCGCAGGGGGAAATTCACCCCTCCACTTT

D: TRBD2
J: TRBJ2-4
size: NA
V: TRBV10-2
CDR3: CASTKGGGAKNIQYF
DNA: TGCGCCAGCACCAAGGGCGGGGGAGCCAAAAACATTCAGTACTTC

D: NA
J: TRBJ2-7
size: few
V: TRBV6-1
CDR3: CASSEPGAYEQYF
DNA: TGTGCCAGCAGTGAACCGGGGGCCTACGAGCAGTACTTC

D: NA
J: TRBJ2-5
size: NA
V: TRBV7-9
CDR3: CASSLQETQYF
DNA: TGTGCCAGCAGCCTACAAGAGACCCAGTACTTC

D: NA
J: TRBJ2-3
size: NA
V: TRBV15
CDR3: CATSLRSGPPDTQYF
DNA: TGTGCCACCAGCCTCCGGTCAGGCCCCCCAGATACGCAGTATTTT

D: NA
J: TRBJ1-2
size: NA
V: TRBV5-4
CDR3: CASSLREDYGYTF
DNA: TGTGCCAGCAGCTTGAGGGAGGACTATGGCTACACCTTC

D: TRBD2
J: TRBJ2-5
size: NA
V: TRBV7-9
CDR3: CASSLVISGIFETQYF
DNA: TGTGCCAGCAGCTTAGTGATTAGCGGGATCTTTGAGACCCAGTACTTC

D: TRBD2
J: TRBJ2-2
size: NA
V: TRBV30
CDR3: CAWSGGLAGGLGELFF
DNA: TGTGCCTGGTCAGGGGGGCTAGCGGGAGGGTTGGGGGAGCTGTTTTTT

D: TRBD2
J: TRBJ2-7
size: NA
V: TRBV16
CDR3: CASSQHLAGGSYEQYF
DNA: TGTGCCAGCAGCCAACATCTAGCGGGGGGTTCCTACGAGCAGTACTTC

D: NA
J: TRBJ2-7
size: NA
V: TRBV6-5
CDR3: CASSGDNHYEQYF
DNA: TGTGCCAGCAGTGGGGACAACCACTACGAGCAGTACTTC

D: TRBD1
J: TRBJ1-2
size: NA
V: TRBV12-5
CDR3: CASGSGTGGGYTF
DNA: TGTGCTAGTGGCTCCGGGACAGGGGGTGGCTACACCTTC

D: TRBD1
J: TRBJ2-4
size: few
V: TRBV5-4
CDR3: CASSLAWGQGEKNIQYF
DNA: TGTGCCAGCAGCTTGGCGTGGGGACAGGGAGAGAAAAACATTCAGTACTTC

D: TRBD2
J: TRBJ2-7
size: NA
V: TRBV5-1
CDR3: CASSGGTSGGSYEQYF
DNA: TGCGCCAGCAGCGGAGGGACTAGCGGGGGCTCCTACGAGCAGTACTTC

D: NA
J: TRBJ2-2
size: NA
V: TRBV5-1
CDR3: CASSLRTYTGGVGNTGELFF
DNA: TGCGCCAGCAGCTTACGAACATACACTGGAGGTGTTGGAAACACCGGGGAGCTGTTTTTT

D: TRBD2
J: TRBJ2-1
size: NA
V: TRBV5-6
CDR3: CASSDTSGGHNEQFF
DNA: TGCGCCAGCAGCGATACTAGCGGGGGACACAATGAGCAGTTCTTC

D: TRBD2
J: TRBJ2-5
size: few
V: TRBV19
CDR3: CASSIGLAGGPRGETQYF
DNA: TGTGCCAGTAGTATCGGACTAGCGGGGGGTCCAAGGGGAGAGACCCAGTACTTC

D: NA
J: TRBJ1-2
size: few
V: TRBV20-1
CDR3: CSARFDGYTF
DNA: TGCAGTGCTAGATTCGATGGCTACACCTTC